What follows are 31 T cell receptor delta chains derived from one specimen sequenced in a study of gamma-delta chains in newborns, infants, children. TCRdb called clones anew from the reads with CATT. The sample consists of a few thousand delta-chain clones, less than 15% of them appearing once. The specimen comprised blood, sampled at baseline. The receptors originated from a child who was a newborn, infant or young child, either healthy, febrile or measles-vaccinated (not recorded which).

About this clone itself: Since a far larger clone is one base different, this is likely a read error. The sample holds other DNA sequences that translate to the same CDR3. The rearrangement joins TRDV1 to TRDJ1; D is unresolved. This CDR3 comprises 11 residues. Germline V gives CDR1 TSWWSYY, CDR2 QGS. V was pared by 5 bases and J by 11 bases, with 12 bases between. DNA of the CDR3: TGTGCTCTTGGGCTCGCCTTTAAGCTCATCTTT. Translation: CALGLAFKLIF.

In its sample, this clone was seen a few times. J is TRDJ1 and V is TRDV1; 11 positions match TRDD3. Per the germline V gene, CDR1 is TSWWSYY and CDR2 is QGS. The V segment lost 2 bases and the J segment 3 bases; nucleotides outside the gene matches: 11. The CDR3 is made up of 18 amino acids. CDR3 sequence: CALGETGGLGDKADKLIF. The CDR3 DNA reads TGTGCTCTTGGGGAAACAGGGGGACTGGGGGATAAAGCCGATAAACTCATCTTT.

As to this clone: The protein held in TCRdb is that of a much larger clone and does not match this DNA's translation at residue 14, likely because of a read error; the protein shown is translated from the DNA. The V gene is TRDV3, the J gene TRDJ1; 9 bases line up with TRDD2. V was clipped by 3 bases and J by 3 bases; unmatched bases: 23. The CDR3 is 19 residues long. Germline values: CDR1 TVYSNPD, CDR2 GDNSRS (reference sequence). The CDR3 DNA is TGTGCCTTCCGACCTTCCTACTGGGGCCAAGCTGCGTACGCCGATAAACTCATCTTT. This codes for CAFRPSYWGQAAYADKLIF.

This clone is deemed medium-sized. The chain recombines TRDV2 with TRDJ1, with 13 bases lining up with TRDD3. J lost 0 bases, V lost 1 base, and 13 bases had no gene match. The CDR3 consists of 20 residues. CDR1 GEAIGNYY and CDR2 EKD come from the germline V gene. The CDR3 DNA sequence: TGTGCCTGTGACACTCTACTGGGGGATACGGAATCCCCGTACACCGATAAACTCATCTTT. Protein product: CACDTLLGDTESPYTDKLIF.

On this clone: One base separates it from a far larger clone, so it is likely a read error. This specimen includes other DNA sequences encoding the same CDR3. This chain connects TRDV3 to TRDJ1; 8 bases agree with TRDD3. The CDR3 totals 14 residues. Germline CDR1 and CDR2: TVYSNPD and GDNSRS (reference sequence). This CDR3 reads CASTGGLYTDKLIF. In nucleotides, the CDR3 is TGTGCCTCTACTGGGGGGTTGTACACCGACAAACTCATCTTT.

Details on this clone: The sample has other DNA sequences that encode this CDR3 too. The chain uses TRDV1 and TRDJ1; TRDD3 matches 13 bases. Germline lookup yields CDR1 TSWWSYY and CDR2 QGS. The junction had 48 bases not matched to a gene; V was cut back by 2 bases and J by 0 bases. The CDR3 covers 32 residues. CDR3 sequence: CALGESASAPPAPWGFYWGIRVPISDTDKLIF. The CDR3, as DNA: TGTGCTCTTGGGGAAAGCGCGAGTGCCCCTCCTGCCCCCTGGGGATTTTACTGGGGGATACGCGTCCCCATAAGCGACACCGATAAACTCATCTTT.

This clone is medium-sized (0.01 to 0.1%). The chain uses TRDV3 and TRDJ1; 8 bases fit TRDD2. The CDR3 covers 20 residues. CDR1 and CDR2 (germline): TVYSNPD, GDNSRS (reference sequence). The trim removed 4 bases at V and 3 bases at J, leaving 28 bases unmatched. DNA for the CDR3: TGTGCCTCTTCCTACGACGGGGGACCAGACGATCTTACAGGCTCCGATAAACTCATCTTT. It is translated as CASSYDGGPDDLTGSDKLIF.

Worth noting for this clone: TCRdb's protein, taken from a much larger clone, differs from this DNA's translation at residue 3, likely owing to a read error; the protein displayed comes from the DNA. The chain links TRDV3 to TRDJ1; 10 positions agree with TRDD3. This CDR3 has 17 residues. CDR1 and CDR2 from the germline V gene are TVYSNPD and GDNSRS (reference sequence). V gave up 5 bases and J gave up 3 bases; unmatched junction bases: 18. The CDR3 protein is CAPHFSYWGMTADKLIF. The CDR3 DNA is TGTGCCCCCCACTTTTCGTACTGGGGGATGACGGCCGATAAACTCATCTTT.

This clone appeared a few times. A read error is the likely source, as a far larger clone sits one nucleotide away. This sample includes further DNA sequences coding for the same CDR3. The chain uses TRDV3 and TRDJ1; 7 nucleotides align to TRDD3. There are 15 residues in the CDR3. Trimming at V came to 3 bases and at J to 0 bases, leaving 10 bases not matched to a gene. Germline CDR1 TVYSNPD, CDR2 GDNSRS (reference sequence). The DNA of the CDR3 is TGTGCCTTCGAAGGGGGGATTCCTCACACCGATAAACTCATCTTT. Translation: CAFEGGIPHTDKLIF.

The rearrangement uses TRDV1 and TRDJ1; 10 nucleotides line up with TRDD3. Losses at the gene ends were 5 bases for V and 7 bases for J; bases not matched to a gene: 37. Looked up from germline, CDR1 is TSWWSYY and CDR2 is QGS. This CDR3 is built from 24 residues. CDR3 in DNA: TGTGCTCTTGGGAGACTACATTCCTCTTCAAGAGGGTTACTGGGGGATTTCCCCTTTGGTAAACTCATCTTT. Protein sequence: CALGRLHSSSRGLLGDFPFGKLIF.

The V gene is TRDV1, the J gene TRDJ1; 9 nucleotides line up with TRDD3. The trim removed 2 bases at V and 1 base at J, leaving 20 bases unmatched. The CDR3 contains 21 residues. Germline CDR1 TSWWSYY, CDR2 QGS. The CDR3 protein is CALGERRFPGGYWGATDKLIF. The CDR3 DNA follows: TGTGCTCTTGGGGAAAGGCGTTTTCCCGGGGGATACTGGGGGGCCACCGATAAACTCATCTTT.

The genes are TRDV1 and TRDJ1; 9 positions match TRDD3. Germline CDR1 TSWWSYY, CDR2 QGS. This CDR3 comprises 22 residues. Losses at the gene ends were 2 bases for V and 0 bases for J; bases not matched to a gene: 22. The chain's CDR3 is CALGEAFYPLGLGEGYTDKLIF. CDR3 DNA sequence: TGTGCTCTTGGGGAAGCATTCTACCCCCTAGGACTGGGGGAGGGTTACACCGATAAACTCATCTTT.

This clone is deemed medium-sized. J is TRDJ1 and V is TRDV1; TRDD3 matches at 8 bases. The V segment lost 1 base and the J segment 0 bases; nucleotides outside the gene matches: 25. The CDR3 totals 23 residues. Germline CDR1 and CDR2: TSWWSYY and QGS. The CDR3 bases are TGTGCTCTTGGGGAACCCCCCACCACCTACTTTGCAACTGGGGGCCCACACACCGATAAACTCATCTTT. It encodes CALGEPPTTYFATGGPHTDKLIF.

Comments on this clone: This may stem from a read error, because a much larger clone lies one nucleotide away. The same CDR3 also results from other DNA sequences found in this sample. The chain links TRDV2 to TRDJ1, with TRDD3 matching over 9 bases. J was trimmed by 3 bases and V by 0 bases; bases with no gene match: 19. The CDR3 has 20 residues. Germline values: CDR1 GEAIGNYY, CDR2 EKD. CDR3 sequence: CACDTVPSTGPLGDSDKLIF. The CDR3 bases are TGTGCCTGTGACACCGTTCCTTCAACAGGTCCCCTGGGGGATTCCGATAAACTCATCTTT.

This clone is medium-sized. The chain couples TRDV2 to TRDJ1, with 7 positions matching TRDD3. Germline V gives CDR1 GEAIGNYY, CDR2 EKD. The ends lost 1 base at V and 1 base at J; junction bases unmatched: 8. The CDR3 has 16 residues. In DNA, the CDR3 is TGTGCCTGTGACACACTGGGGACCGCAACCACCGATAAACTCATCTTT. Translated: CACDTLGTATTDKLIF.

In this sample, this clone turned up a few times. This rearrangement joins TRDV1 to TRDJ1, with TRDD3 matching over 10 bases. Germline trimming cut 2 bases from V and 1 base from J; bases unmatched to any gene: 37. Germline V lookup: CDR1 TSWWSYY, CDR2 QGS. The CDR3 length is 27 residues. CDR3 loop: CALGECSPFLSLLSGGYPVWVTDKLIF. The CDR3 nucleotides read TGTGCTCTTGGGGAATGTTCGCCCTTCCTATCGTTACTGAGTGGGGGATACCCCGTATGGGTCACCGATAAACTCATCTTT.

The sample holds a few counts of this clone. The chain recombines TRDV2 with TRDJ1, with 12 bases matching TRDD3. Germline V CDR1 and CDR2: GEAIGNYY, EKD. The CDR3 has 15 residues. The trim removed 3 bases at V and 8 bases at J, leaving 9 bases unmatched. CDR3: CACDPLLGDTGKLIF. Written as DNA, the CDR3 is TGTGCCTGTGACCCCTTACTGGGGGATACCGGGAAACTCATCTTT.

Turning to this clone: This likely traces to a read error, being one base from a far larger clone. Different DNA sequences within this sample yield the same CDR3. The V gene is TRDV3, the J gene TRDJ1; 9 bases map to TRDD2. This CDR3 comprises 16 residues. Germline assignment: CDR1 TVYSNPD and CDR2 GDNSRS (reference sequence). For the CDR3, the DNA is TGTGCCTTTCGTCCTTCCTACTGGTTTCGTACCGATAAACTCATCTTC. As protein: CAFRPSYWFRTDKLIF.

This clone qualifies as medium-sized. The chain carries TRDV1 and TRDJ1; tentatively, D is TRDD3 (6 bases). Trimming shortened V by 4 bases and J by 1 base, and 13 bases separated the two germline ends. The CDR3 has 15 amino acids. The germline V gene has CDR1 TSWWSYY and CDR2 QGS. CDR3 coding DNA: TGTGCTCTTGGGGGATACGAATTGGGCACCGATAAACTCATCTTT. Its translation is CALGGYELGTDKLIF.

The chain combines TRDV1 with TRDJ1, with 9 positions matching TRDD2. Germline loops: CDR1 TSWWSYY, CDR2 QGS. The length of the CDR3 is 19 residues. The junction had 13 bases not matched to a gene; V was cut back by 2 bases and J by 0 bases. CDR3 loop: CALGERICLPTSYTDKLIF. The CDR3 DNA sequence: TGTGCTCTTGGGGAAAGAATTTGCCTTCCTACCTCGTACACCGATAAACTCATCTTT.

This clone was recorded many times. The J gene is TRDJ1, the V gene TRDV1, with D perhaps TRDD1 (6 bases). CDR1 is TSWWSYY and CDR2 is QGS in the germline V gene. CDR3 length: 21 residues. With 4 bases removed from V and 0 bases from J, the gap between germline ends came to 30 bases. The CDR3 is CALGALPPNSGALNYTDKLIF. CDR3 DNA: TGTGCTCTTGGGGCACTACCTCCTAATAGTGGGGCGTTAAACTACACCGATAAACTCATCTTT.

This clone is medium-sized (0.01 to 0.1%) in the sample. This chain links TRDV1 with TRDJ1; D tentatively fits TRDD2 or TRDD3 (9 bases each). V lost 2 bases, J lost 0 bases, and 34 bases lay in between. This CDR3 is built from 23 residues. Germline lookup yields CDR1 TSWWSYY and CDR2 QGS. The CDR3 region is CALGESFLPTALGDRAYTDKLIF. For the CDR3, the DNA is TGTGCTCTTGGGGAATCCTTCCTTCCTACGGCGCTGGGGGATCGCGCGTACACCGATAAACTCATCTTT.

This clone was counted a few times. This may be a read error, as it is one base from a much larger clone. The rearrangement links TRDV3 to TRDJ1; 11 nucleotides align to TRDD3. V dropped 2 bases and J dropped 3; count of bases not matched to a gene: 20. The CDR3 runs 19 residues. Germline CDR1 and CDR2: TVYSNPD and GDNSRS (reference sequence). CDR3 DNA sequence: TGTGCCTTTCTTATACTCAATTCGTACTGGGGGATAGTTCCCGATAAACTCATCTTT. As protein: CAFLILNSYWGIVPDKLIF. Based on the CDR3 plus reference TRDV3 and TRDJ1, the full variable domain is CDKVTQSSPDQTVASGSEVVLLCTYDTVYSNPDLFWYRIRPDYSFQFVFYGDNSRSEGADFTQGRFSVKHILTQKAFHLVISPVRTEDSATYYCAFLILNSYWGIVPDKLIFGKGTRVTVEP.

A word on this clone: A junction end diverges from the germline sequence, so it may reflect a read error. The gene calls are TRDV1 and TRDJ1; the D gene is possibly TRDD2 (6 bases). The germline CDR1 and CDR2 sequences are TSWWSYY and QGS. The CDR3 consists of 13 residues. CDR3 residues: CALGERSYEKLIF. The DNA of the CDR3 is TGTGCCCTTGGGGAACGTTCCTATGAGAAACTCATCTTT.

This clone was seen a few times. V is TRDV2 and J is TRDJ1; possible D gene TRDD3, 6 bases. V was trimmed by 3 bases and J by 5 bases, leaving 30 bases between them. The CDR3 runs 19 residues. Germline V gene lookup returns CDR1 GEAIGNYY and CDR2 EKD. CDR3 sequence reads: CACDPLGGYGSERKDKLIF. In DNA, the CDR3 is TGTGCCTGTGACCCACTTGGGGGCTACGGAAGTGAACGGAAGGATAAACTCATCTTT.

This clone is labeled as medium-sized. The rearrangement joins TRDV1 to TRDJ3; the D is unclear. The germline CDR1 and CDR2 sequences are TSWWSYY and QGS. CDR3 length: 15 residues. Deletions cut 0 bases from V and 4 bases from J, with 4 bases between. The CDR3 loop reads CALGELRWDTRQMFF. DNA of the CDR3: TGTGCTCTTGGGGAACTGCGTTGGGACACCCGACAGATGTTTTTC.

This clone is medium-sized by share. A far larger clone lies a single base away; this is likely a read error. The chain uses TRDV1 and TRDJ2, with TRDD2 identical over 9 bases. The CDR3 sequence is 26 residues long. Germline assignment: CDR1 TSWWSYY and CDR2 QGS. CDR3 in amino acids: CALGELSPSFLRGVGDRYALAAQLFF. CDR3 bases: TGTGCTCTTGGGGAACTTTCCCCGTCCTTCCTACGTGGTGTGGGGGACCGATACGCTTTGGCAGCACAACTCTTCTTT.

This clone appeared a few times. CDR3 DNA sequence: TGTGCTCTTGGGGAAATTCCGTACCTAACCTCCTACTACAATTACAGGACCGATAAACTCATCTTT. Protein product: CALGEIPYLTSYYNYRTDKLIF. The V call is TRDV1, the J call TRDJ1, with D maybe TRDD2 (6 bases). Trimming pared 2 bases from V and 2 bases from J, leaving 33 bases between. Germline-derived CDR1 and CDR2 are TSWWSYY and QGS. The length of the CDR3 is 22 residues.

This clone is judged medium-sized (0.01 to 0.1%). J is TRDJ3 and V is TRDV2; 10 bases are a match to TRDD3. With V trimmed by 0 bases and J by 0 bases, 7 bases remained unmatched. Germline V gene sequence: CDR1 GEAIGNYY, CDR2 EKD. The CDR3 runs 20 residues. CDR3 region: CACDTVLGDGVSWDTRQMFF. CDR3 nucleotide sequence: TGTGCCTGTGACACCGTACTGGGGGATGGGGTCTCCTGGGACACCCGACAGATGTTTTTC.

This clone is medium-sized by share. V gene TRDV2 combines with J gene TRDJ1; 12 bases are a match to TRDD3. Looked up from germline, CDR1 is GEAIGNYY and CDR2 is EKD. The CDR3 loop spans 16 amino acids. Germline trimming cut 0 bases from V and 7 bases from J; bases unmatched to any gene: 8. For the CDR3, the DNA is TGTGCCTGTGACACCGTAATACTGGGGGATACCAGTAAACTCATCTTT. Its protein product is CACDTVILGDTSKLIF.

This clone is classed as medium-sized. The chain uses TRDV2 and TRDJ3, with 8 bases matching TRDD3. J lost 0 bases, V lost 4 bases, and 19 bases had no gene match. The CDR3 totals 22 residues. Germline values: CDR1 GEAIGNYY, CDR2 EKD. The CDR3 sequence: CACDTLSRTGGPSSWDTRQMFF. The CDR3, as DNA: TGTGCCTGTGATACCCTTTCCCGTACTGGGGGCCCAAGCTCCTGGGACACCCGACAGATGTTTTTC.